This is a list of T cell receptor beta chains from one sample in a study of OX40 agonist ivuxolimab in advanced cancers. Produced via immunoSEQ multiplex PCR; TCRdb's table is partial and in-frame only. The profile shows roughly 48,000 clones, about 83% of them singletons. The sample consisted of CD4+ or CD8+ T cells sorted from blood, taken in a trial of the OX40 agonist ivuxolimab. Receptors were obtained from an adult with an advanced solid tumor such as melanoma, head and neck, liver or kidney cancer. Each CDR3 is given with its conserved first and last residue. D genes are given only for firm matches. Clone size is stated in some rows and not others, as once, few, many or a class when expanded.

j_call	v_call	d_call	clone_size	cdr3_length	cdr3_aa	cdr3_nt
TRBJ2-4	TRBV23-1	TRBD1	.	19	CASSQPGQGPWGAKNIQYF	TGCGCCAGCAGTCAACCGGGACAGGGCCCTTGGGGGGCCAAAAACATTCAGTACTTC
TRBJ1-5	TRBV15	.	.	17	CATSRDRGFLTNQPQHF	TGTGCCACCAGCAGAGATCGCGGGTTTCTCACGAATCAGCCCCAGCATTTT
TRBJ2-5	TRBV4-3	.	.	15	CASSHRGAPGETQYF	TGCGCCAGCAGCCACCGCGGGGCCCCAGGAGAGACCCAGTACTTC
TRBJ1-1	TRBV6-5	.	.	15	CASSYRPGVGTEAFF	TGTGCCAGCAGTTACCGCCCGGGTGTGGGGACTGAAGCTTTCTTT
TRBJ1-1	TRBV19	.	once	14	CASSDHGTTNEAFF	TGTGCCAGTAGTGATCACGGGACAACAAATGAAGCTTTCTTT
TRBJ2-2	TRBV6-6	TRBD1	.	15	CASSDRGHQAGELFF	TGTGCCAGCAGTGACAGGGGGCACCAAGCCGGGGAGCTGTTTTTT
TRBJ1-2	TRBV6-5	.	.	15	CASSYSSKAGDGYTF	TGTGCCAGCAGTTACTCGAGTAAGGCAGGGGATGGCTACACCTTC
TRBJ2-7	TRBV6-1	.	once	14	CASSPAGQLGEQYF	TGTGCCAGCAGTCCGGCCGGACAGTTAGGCGAGCAGTACTTC
TRBJ1-1	TRBV19	.	few	13	CASSFQGPTEAFF	TGTGCCAGTAGTTTCCAGGGACCCACTGAAGCTTTCTTT
TRBJ2-3	TRBV5-6	.	.	15	CASSLWGVLTDTQYF	TGTGCCAGCAGCTTGTGGGGGGTACTTACAGATACGCAGTATTTT
TRBJ1-2	TRBV6-5	TRBD1	.	13	CATSQGDLRGYTF	TGTGCCACTTCGCAGGGGGACTTACGTGGCTACACCTTC
TRBJ2-5	TRBV7-2	.	.	14	CASSLAGLGETQYF	TGTGCCAGCAGCTTAGCAGGGTTAGGAGAGACCCAGTACTTC
TRBJ2-1	TRBV7-2	TRBD2	.	16	CASSARLRGGSGEQFF	TGTGCCAGCAGCGCCCGCCTCCGGGGGGGTTCTGGTGAGCAGTTCTTC
TRBJ2-5	TRBV7-7	.	.	14	CASSYTGVQETQYF	TGTGCTAGCAGCTATACGGGGGTCCAAGAGACCCAGTACTTC
TRBJ2-7	TRBV9	TRBD2	once	15	CASSARTSGEYEQYF	TGTGCCAGCAGCGCGCGGACTAGCGGGGAGTACGAGCAGTACTTC
TRBJ2-1	TRBV10-3	.	.	13	CAVQGGGVNEQFF	TGTGCCGTTCAAGGGGGCGGGGTCAATGAGCAGTTCTTC
TRBJ2-3	TRBV4-3	.	.	13	CASSQDLPDTQYF	TGCGCCAGCAGCCAAGATCTACCAGATACGCAGTATTTT
TRBJ2-2	TRBV19	TRBD2	.	16	CASSISSGANTGELFF	TGTGCCAGTAGTATTAGTAGCGGGGCCAACACCGGGGAGCTGTTTTTT
TRBJ1-6	TRBV30	.	.	13	CAWKDSTYSPLHF	TGTGCCTGGAAAGACAGCACCTATTCACCCCTCCACTTT
TRBJ2-1	TRBV6-5	TRBD2	.	16	CASSYSSGGRSNEQFF	TGTGCCAGCAGTTACTCAAGCGGGGGCCGCTCCAATGAGCAGTTCTTC
TRBJ1-5	TRBV7-2	.	.	15	CASSFRLGVGQPQHF	TGTGCCAGCAGCTTCCGGTTAGGAGTCGGTCAGCCCCAGCATTTT
TRBJ2-7	TRBV6-5	.	.	12	CASSYYSGEQYF	TGTGCCAGCAGTTACTATAGCGGCGAGCAGTACTTC
TRBJ2-2	TRBV7-9	.	.	15	CASSLTAADTGELFF	TGTGCCAGCAGCTTGACTGCGGCCGACACCGGGGAGCTGTTTTTT
TRBJ2-3	TRBV11-3	.	.	14	CASSLFGEGGEQYF	TGTGCCAGCAGCTTATTCGGGGAGGGGGGCGAGCAGTATTTT
TRBJ1-5	TRBV27	TRBD1	.	17	CASSLGDPGQGAPMQHF	TGTGCCAGCAGTTTAGGGGACCCGGGACAGGGGGCCCCGATGCAGCATTTT
TRBJ2-3	TRBV5-1	.	.	15	CASSLARGSTDTQYF	TGCGCCAGCAGCTTGGCCAGAGGGAGCACAGATACGCAGTATTTT
TRBJ1-1	TRBV29-1	.	.	13	CSVAGTWGTEAFF	TGCAGCGTGGCCGGGACATGGGGCACTGAAGCTTTCTTT
TRBJ1-2	TRBV5-1	TRBD1	.	13	CASSLIQTGVNTF	TGCGCCAGCAGCTTGATACAGACAGGGGTCAACACCTTC
TRBJ2-1	TRBV5-5	TRBD2	.	18	CASSSTGTSGGADNEQFF	TGTGCCAGCAGCTCCACCGGGACTAGCGGGGGGGCGGACAATGAGCAGTTCTTC
TRBJ2-5	TRBV6-1	TRBD2	.	17	CASSERTSGGATKTQYF	TGTGCCAGCAGTGAAAGGACTAGCGGGGGGGCCACCAAGACCCAGTACTTC
TRBJ1-5	TRBV6-5	TRBD1	.	14	CASSFGQGYQPQHF	TGTGCCAGCAGTTTTGGACAGGGTTATCAGCCCCAGCATTTT
TRBJ1-2	TRBV30	.	.	17	CAWSGKGVLPLSYGYTF	TGTGCCTGGAGTGGGAAGGGGGTCCTCCCCTTATCCTATGGCTACACCTTC
TRBJ1-1	TRBV5-1	TRBD1	.	14	CASTNTGVNTEAFF	TGCGCCAGCACTAACACAGGGGTGAACACTGAAGCTTTCTTT
TRBJ1-2	TRBV29-1	TRBD1	few	12	CSVADRVGGYTF	TGCAGCGTCGCGGACAGGGTGGGGGGCTACACCTTC
TRBJ2-7	TRBV6-6	.	.	14	CASTPSREFYEQYF	TGTGCCAGCACCCCGTCCCGAGAGTTCTACGAGCAGTACTTC
TRBJ2-1	TRBV18	.	.	13	CASSRTANNEQFF	TGTGCCAGCTCACGGACAGCCAACAATGAGCAGTTCTTC
TRBJ2-2	TRBV6-1	.	.	15	CASRSGQTDIGELFF	TGTGCCAGTCGATCGGGGCAAACCGACATCGGGGAGCTGTTTTTT
TRBJ2-7	TRBV6-5	TRBD1	.	14	CAATRGQGAGEQYF	TGTGCCGCCACCCGGGGGCAGGGGGCGGGTGAGCAGTACTTC
TRBJ1-2	TRBV10-2	.	.	12	CASSVSGDGYTF	TGCGCCAGCAGTGTCTCAGGGGATGGCTACACCTTC
TRBJ2-7	TRBV11-1	.	.	16	CASSPNPDAGGGKQYF	TGTGCCAGCAGCCCAAACCCGGACGCGGGCGGAGGGAAGCAGTACTTC
TRBJ2-3	TRBV9	TRBD2	.	16	CASSPRTSGVADTQYF	TGTGCCAGCAGCCCTCGGACTAGCGGGGTGGCGGATACGCAGTATTTT